This T cell receptor (beta chain) was obtained from a study of cytomegalovirus exposure and HLA in healthy donors. About the study: A previous analysis identified 100 million to 120 million unique TCR beta sequences derived from about 180 million T cells. There were approximately 81 million unique TCRs (from HLA-typed donors) in an early data release.

Notes on the study in general: The authors listed 164 TCR beta chains as cytomegalovirus-associated.

The trim removed 10 bases at V and 12 bases at J, leaving 12 bases unmatched. The CDR3 loop spans 12 amino acids. CDR1 and CDR2 from the germline V gene are MNHNY and SVGAGI (reference sequence). On this clone itself: What it binds is unknown.

The PCR ran on 60 Vbeta and 13 Jbeta primers. This table comes from immunoSEQ multiplex PCR, and its TCRdb copy is limited to in-frame clones, with some not included. Here the sample spans some 150,000 clones, about 80% being singletons. The gene calls are TRBV6-6 and TRBJ2-4; 7 nucleotides line up with TRBD1. Sequencing was done on a sample of PBMCs. This clonotype was sampled from a man between 40 and 49 years old in good health and CMV-seronegative. The CDR3 bases are TGTGCCATTGGGACCGTGAGGGACAGTCAGTACTTC. Its translation is CAIGTVRDSQYF.